Presented here are 22 T cell receptor beta chains from one specimen sequenced in a study of blood T cell repertoires in COVID-19. Some clones are missing from TCRdb's copy, which holds only in-frame ones; the method was immunoSEQ multiplex PCR. This table holds 290,000 or so clones, roughly 87% found once. The sequenced sample was peripheral blood. These receptors all come from a man in his late teens or twenties with active or convalescent COVID-19.

As DNA, the CDR3 is TGTGCCAGCAGCCTCTCGGCTAACTATGGCTACACCTTC. Translation gives CASSLSANYGYTF. J is TRBJ1-2 and V is TRBV7-3; D uncertain. Germline V gives CDR1 SGHTA, CDR2 FQGTGA. The CDR3 totals 13 residues. Trimming took off 5 bases at V and 0 bases at J, with 7 bases between the two ends.

This clone has only a few counts. This chain links TRBV7-6 with TRBJ1-1, with D possibly TRBD1 on 6 matching bases. Trimming took 5 bases from V and 1 from J, leaving 14 bases between them. Germline CDR1 and CDR2: SGHVS and FNYEAQ. The CDR3 loop spans 15 amino acids. In DNA, the CDR3 is TGTGCCAGCAGCCACCGGACAGCCCCGAACACTGAAGCTTTCTTT. This codes for CASSHRTAPNTEAFF.

The chain employs TRBV7-2 and TRBJ2-1; 14 bases are shared with TRBD2. Looked up from germline, CDR1 is SGHTA and CDR2 is FQGNSA. The CDR3 covers 19 residues. The V gene end was trimmed by 5 bases and the J gene end by 8 bases; junction bases not matched to a gene: 17. The CDR3 loop reads CASSPKRKTSGGVPHEQFF. Written as DNA, the CDR3 is TGTGCCAGCAGCCCAAAGCGGAAGACTAGCGGGGGGGTTCCCCATGAGCAGTTCTTC.

The chain combines TRBV24-1 with TRBJ2-1, with 8 nucleotides matching TRBD1. The CDR3 runs 15 residues. With 1 base clipped from V and 7 bases from J, the junction kept 5 bases outside the gene matches. In germline, CDR1 is KGHDR, CDR2 SFDVKD. The CDR3 is CATSDFQGARNEQFF. DNA of the CDR3: TGTGCCACCAGTGATTTCCAGGGGGCGAGGAATGAGCAGTTCTTC.

The rearrangement joins TRBV7-9 to TRBJ1-1, with 7 bases aligning to TRBD1. This CDR3 spans 12 amino acids. With V trimmed by 1 base and J by 8 bases, 1 base remained unmatched. Germline V gives CDR1 SEHNR, CDR2 FQNEAQ (reference sequence). The CDR3 spells CASSLEDREAFF. CDR3 coding DNA: TGTGCCAGCAGCTTAGAGGACAGGGAAGCTTTCTTT.

CDR3 region: CASSPAGGANGYTF. CDR3 DNA sequence: TGCGCCAGCAGCCCGGCAGGGGGCGCGAATGGCTACACCTTC. The genes are TRBV4-1 and TRBJ1-2, with TRBD1 matching over 8 bases. J lost 6 bases, V lost 4 bases, and 7 bases had no gene match. The CDR3 has 14 residues. Germline CDR1 is MGHRA and CDR2 is YSYEKL.

The J gene is TRBJ1-2, the V gene TRBV27; 9 nucleotides match TRBD1. This CDR3 region has 13 residues. With 2 bases clipped from V and 6 bases from J, the junction kept 1 base outside the gene matches. Germline V gene data show CDR1 as MNHEY and CDR2 as SMNVEV (reference sequence). The CDR3 nucleotides read TGTGCCAGCAGTTTAGACAGGGGGAATGGCTACACCTTC. Protein sequence: CASSLDRGNGYTF.

The rearrangement uses TRBV5-5 and TRBJ2-1; 10 nucleotides agree with TRBD2. The CDR3 covers 16 residues. V lost 2 bases, J lost 6 bases, and 8 bases stayed unmatched. Germline V gene lookup returns CDR1 SGHKS and CDR2 YYEKEE (reference sequence). CDR3 loop: CASSFFSSGSSNEQFF. CDR3 nucleotide sequence: TGTGCCAGCAGCTTCTTTTCTAGCGGGAGTTCCAATGAGCAGTTCTTC.

The rearrangement links TRBV28 to TRBJ2-1; 8 bases map to TRBD2. The CDR3 runs 17 residues. CDR1 is MDHEN and CDR2 is SYDVKM in the germline V gene. The J segment lost 1 base and the V segment lost 6 bases, leaving 11 bases of the junction unmatched. The CDR3 nucleotides are TGTGCCAGCAGACTCGAATGGGCGGGAGGTTCCTACAATGAGCAGTTCTTC. It translates to CASRLEWAGGSYNEQFF.

This clone was observed a few times. V is TRBV29-1 and J is TRBJ2-1, with D possibly TRBD1 on 5 matching bases. The CDR3 has 11 amino acids. V dropped 5 bases and J dropped 6 bases, with 8 bases sitting between them. Germline values: CDR1 SQVTM, CDR2 ANQGSEA. The CDR3 DNA reads as TGCAGCGTTCAGGGCCGCAATGAGCAGTTCTTC. Translated, it gives CSVQGRNEQFF.

The chain links TRBV6-5 to TRBJ2-1; D gene unclear. This CDR3 region has 13 residues. Germline loops: CDR1 MNHEY, CDR2 SVGAGI. The ends were cut back, 5 bases at V and 4 bases at J, with 9 bases in the middle. The CDR3 nucleotides are TGTGCCAGCAGTCCCTTTGTGTACAATGAGCAGTTCTTC. Encoded protein: CASSPFVYNEQFF.

This chain uses TRBV5-4 with TRBJ2-1; D is perhaps TRBD2 (7 bases). Per germline, CDR1 SGHNT and CDR2 YYREEE (reference sequence). There are 17 residues in the CDR3. V shed 4 bases and J shed 7 bases, with 24 bases lying between them. The CDR3 sequence: CASSQSLSGGLWNEQFF. In DNA form, the CDR3 reads TGTGCCAGCAGCCAGTCGCTTTCGGGGGGCTTATGGAATGAGCAGTTCTTC. The full variable domain, with the rest looked up from reference TRBV5-4 and TRBJ2-1, is ETGVTQSPTHLIKTRGQQVTLRCSSQSGHNTVSWYQQALGQGPQFIFQYYREEENGRGNFPPRFSGLQFPNYSSELNVNALELDDSALYLCASSQSLSGGLWNEQFFGPGTRLTVL.

CDR3 in amino acids: CASSLNIGLARNEQFF. CDR3 bases: TGTGCCAGCAGCTTAAACATCGGACTAGCGAGAAATGAGCAGTTCTTC. V and J are TRBV7-9 and TRBJ2-1; 9 bases line up with TRBD2. The CDR3 loop spans 16 amino acids. Per germline, CDR1 SEHNR and CDR2 FQNEAQ (reference sequence). After removal of 2 bases from V and 7 bases from J, the junction contained 9 bases not matched to a gene.

The V call is TRBV19, the J call TRBJ2-3; TRBD2 matches at 10 bases. V shed 0 bases, J shed 6 bases, and the junction held 15 bases outside the gene matches. Germline values: CDR1 LNHDA, CDR2 SQIVND (reference sequence). The CDR3 runs 19 residues. DNA of the CDR3: TGTGCCAGTAGTATAGATACCCCAGGAAGCGGGAGGGCCCGTGATACGCAGTATTTT. Protein product: CASSIDTPGSGRARDTQYF.

The rearrangement joins TRBV27 to TRBJ1-1; D gene unclear. Germline lookup yields CDR1 MNHEY and CDR2 SMNVEV (reference sequence). The V end lost 3 bases, the J end lost 1 base, and 6 bases lay between the germline ends. The CDR3 spans 13 residues. The CDR3 coding sequence is TGTGCCAGCAGTTTCGGGTCGAACACTGAAGCTTTCTTT. It translates to CASSFGSNTEAFF.

CDR3 in DNA: TGCAGCGGTGTCAAGGTAGCGGGAGGGACCGGGGAGCTGTTTTTT. The encoded protein is CSGVKVAGGTGELFF. The chain uses TRBV29-1 and TRBJ2-2; 11 nucleotides agree with TRBD2. With V trimmed by 7 bases and J by 5 bases, 9 bases remained unmatched. This CDR3 comprises 15 residues. Germline lookup yields CDR1 SQVTM and CDR2 ANQGSEA.

V and J are TRBV9 and TRBJ2-7, with 9 bases that match TRBD2. The V segment lost 4 bases and the J segment 6 bases; nucleotides outside the gene matches: 14. Per germline, CDR1 SGDLS and CDR2 YYNGEE. This CDR3 contains 16 residues. The CDR3 DNA is TGTGCCAGCAGCCCCGGGGGCGGGAGGGCCGACGTCGAGCAGTACTTC. Protein sequence: CASSPGGGRADVEQYF.

This clone was seen once. J is TRBJ1-5 and V is TRBV29-1, with D possibly being TRBD1 (5 bases). Germline CDR1 reads SQVTM; CDR2 reads ANQGSEA. This CDR3 spans 15 amino acids. Trimming took 6 bases from V and 10 from J, leaving 25 bases between them. The CDR3 sequence: CSVMLGRQVGDPQHF. The CDR3 DNA follows: TGCAGCGTGATGTTGGGGCGGCAGGTGGGCGACCCCCAGCATTTT.

The gene calls are TRBV27 and TRBJ2-2; 10 nucleotides match TRBD1. Germline V gene data show CDR1 as MNHEY and CDR2 as SMNVEV (reference sequence). The CDR3 spans 17 residues. Trimming took 1 base from V and 3 from J; bases not matched to a gene: 5. The CDR3 is CASSLLGQGRHTGELFF. As DNA, the CDR3 is TGTGCCAGCAGTTTATTGGGACAGGGGAGGCACACCGGGGAGCTGTTTTTT.

The chain carries TRBV7-2 and TRBJ1-1; D perhaps matches TRBD1 (6 bases). Germline V gene data show CDR1 as SGHTA and CDR2 as FQGNSA. The germline V and J ends were trimmed by 5 bases and 5 bases, with 15 bases remaining between them. The CDR3 loop spans 14 amino acids. The CDR3 DNA follows: TGTGCCAGCAGCAACTTACCCAGGGGAACTGAAGCTTTCTTT. This encodes CASSNLPRGTEAFF.

The chain recombines TRBV6-5 with TRBJ1-5; no clear D. Germline CDR1 and CDR2: MNHEY and SVGAGI. V gave up 7 bases and J gave up 4 bases, with 5 bases separating them. This CDR3 region has 11 residues. The CDR3 sequence is CASNENQPQHF. The CDR3, as DNA: TGTGCCAGCAACGAGAATCAGCCCCAGCATTTT.

The rearrangement joins TRBV19 to TRBJ1-6; 7 nucleotides agree with TRBD1. Trimming at V came to 3 bases and at J to 7 bases, leaving 9 bases not matched to a gene. Per germline, CDR1 LNHDA and CDR2 SQIVND (reference sequence). There are 16 residues in the CDR3. CDR3 region: CASSISPGQRNSPLHF. The CDR3 DNA sequence: TGTGCCAGTAGTATTTCCCCGGGACAGAGAAATTCACCCCTCCACTTT.